One sample yielded the 30 T cell receptor beta chains listed below, sequenced in a study of blood T cells in healthy people across ages. A second 7 to 11 cycle PCR used barcoded and J-beta primers. TCRdb re-called the 5' RACE reads with MiXCR, one entry per CDR3 protein. The table shows about 1.8 million distinct CDR3 sequences, with around half occurring only once. Sequenced sample: blood. Receptor source: a woman between 35 and 50 years old in good health.

V is TRBV20-1 and J is TRBJ2-1, with TRBD2 identical over 13 bases. Germline V lookup: CDR1 DFQATT, CDR2 SNEGSKA (reference sequence). This CDR3 has 15 residues. V lost 5 bases and J lost 6; bases outside the gene matches: 7. In nucleotides, the CDR3 is TGCAGTGCTGTGAAGACTAGCGGGGGGCTCAATGAGCAGTTCTTC. Its translation is CSAVKTSGGLNEQFF.

The J gene is TRBJ2-5, the V gene TRBV3-1; 7 bases line up with TRBD1. Germline loops: CDR1 LGHDT, CDR2 YNNKEL (reference sequence). The CDR3 sequence is 16 residues long. The V segment lost 3 bases and the J segment 5 bases; nucleotides outside the gene matches: 12. CDR3 DNA sequence: TGTGCCAGCAGCCACCGGGGTGTGGGACAGCGGGAGACCCAGTACTTC. Its translation: CASSHRGVGQRETQYF.

The rearrangement links TRBV29-1 to TRBJ1-5, with D perhaps matching TRBD1 (5 bases). Looked up from germline, CDR1 is SQVTM and CDR2 is ANQGSEA. Trimming left V 7 bases short and J 0 bases short, with 13 bases between. This CDR3 is 14 amino acids long. The CDR3: CSAGHGNSNQPQHF. The CDR3 nucleotides are TGCAGCGCCGGACATGGTAATAGCAATCAGCCCCAGCATTTT.

The genes are TRBV12-3 or TRBV12-4 and TRBJ2-7; TRBD2 matches at 11 bases. The junction had 2 bases not matched to a gene; V was cut back by 5 bases and J by 2 bases. The CDR3 is 14 amino acids. The CDR3 DNA follows: TGTGCCAGCAGTACGACTAGCGGGGCCTACGAGCAGTACTTC. This gives the protein CASSTTSGAYEQYF.

CDR3 sequence reads: CSARGGTGVSPQHF. CDR3 DNA: TGCAGTGCTAGAGGGGGGACAGGGGTTTCGCCCCAGCATTTT. V is TRBV20-1 and J is TRBJ1-5, with 10 bases aligning to TRBD1. Germline V gene sequence: CDR1 DFQATT, CDR2 SNEGSKA (reference sequence). The CDR3 is 14 residues long. The junction had 6 bases not matched to a gene; V was cut back by 1 base and J by 9 bases.

This clonotype was picked up a small number of times. V usage is TRBV7-2 and J usage is TRBJ2-2; 8 bases match TRBD2. Unmatched junction bases numbered 5, after V lost 5 bases and J lost 0 bases. This CDR3 spans 16 amino acids. The germline CDR1 and CDR2 sequences are SGHTA and FQGNSA. In DNA form, the CDR3 reads TGTGCCAGCAGCCCCAGCGGGGGCGCGAACACCGGGGAGCTGTTTTTT. Encoded protein: CASSPSGGANTGELFF.

This clonotype showed up just a few times. The CDR3 protein is CASSQDLGGSRDTQYF. The CDR3 DNA reads TGTGCCAGCAGCCAAGATCTCGGGGGGTCGAGAGATACGCAGTATTTT. V usage is TRBV3-1 and J usage is TRBJ2-3, with TRBD2 matching 7 bases. Looked up from germline, CDR1 is LGHDT and CDR2 is YNNKEL (reference sequence). The CDR3 spans 16 residues. Unmatched junction bases numbered 8, after V lost 0 bases and J lost 5 bases.

V gene TRBV13 combines with J gene TRBJ2-5; D is possibly TRBD2 (5 bases). The DNA end is more similar to TRBJ2-7, so the J call may be wrong. The CDR3 covers 16 residues. CDR1 is PRHDT and CDR2 is FYEKMQ in the germline V gene (reference sequence). In nucleotides, the CDR3 is TGTGCCAGCAGCCCCCACGGGGAAATTGGGGTCTACGAGCAGTACTTC. Encoded protein: CASSPHGEIGVYEQYF.

CDR3 sequence: CSVDPGANYNEQYF. The CDR3 coding sequence is TGCAGCGTTGACCCGGGGGCGAACTACAATGAGCAGTACTTC. The chain uses TRBV29-1 and TRBJ2-5; D tentatively fits TRBD1 or TRBD2 (6 bases each). Germline V gene data show CDR1 as SQVTM and CDR2 as ANQGSEA. The CDR3 totals 14 residues. V was trimmed by 3 bases and J by 11 bases, leaving 22 bases between them.

The chain couples TRBV10-1 to TRBJ2-3; D is possibly TRBD2 (6 bases). Trimming shortened V by 6 bases and J by 2 bases, and 12 bases separated the two germline ends. Germline CDR1 is WNHNN and CDR2 is SYGVQD (reference sequence). This CDR3 spans 14 amino acids. The CDR3 here is CASSRDLFTDTQYF. The CDR3 region has the DNA TGCGCCAGCAGCCGGGACTTATTCACAGATACGCAGTATTTT.

V usage is TRBV7-2 and J usage is TRBJ2-7; no clear D. Trimming shortened V by 5 bases and J by 1 base, and 21 bases separated the two germline ends. Germline V gene data show CDR1 as SGHTA and CDR2 as FQGNSA. The length of the CDR3 is 17 residues. The CDR3 coding sequence is TGTGCCAGCAGCCCCACGGAAGTCCAAAAACAATCCTACGAGCAGTACTTC. Protein: CASSPTEVQKQSYEQYF.

The rearrangement uses TRBV11-1 and TRBJ2-6; D is perhaps TRBD1 (6 bases). The germline V gene has CDR1 SGHAT and CDR2 FQDESV (reference sequence). The CDR3 is 15 residues long. V was trimmed by 5 bases and J by 1 base, leaving 9 bases between them. In DNA, the CDR3 is TGTGCCAGCAGCAAGGACAGATCTGGGGCCAACGTCCTGACTTTC. Protein: CASSKDRSGANVLTF.

A word on this clonotype: The junction shows a germline mismatch at one end, possibly a read error. The chain couples TRBV12-3 or TRBV12-4 to TRBJ2-1, with D tentatively TRBD2 (5 bases). The CDR3 contains 14 residues. CDR3 loop: CAGSPPIAGGEQFF. The CDR3, as DNA: TGTGCCGGCAGTCCCCCTATTGCTGGAGGTGAGCAGTTCTTC.

This clonotype turned up a few times. This chain links TRBV20-1 with TRBJ2-3, with 9 positions matching TRBD2. There are 14 residues in the CDR3. Germline V gene lookup returns CDR1 DFQATT and CDR2 SNEGSKA (reference sequence). The trim removed 1 base at V and 8 bases at J, leaving 7 bases unmatched. CDR3: CSARGTSDLTTQYF. CDR3 coding DNA: TGCAGTGCTAGAGGGACTAGCGACTTAACTACGCAGTATTTT.

This rearrangement joins TRBV3-1 to TRBJ2-4, with D perhaps assigned TRBD1 or TRBD2 (6 bases each). The CDR3 loop spans 15 amino acids. The germline gives CDR1 LGHDT, CDR2 YNNKEL (reference sequence). Trimming pared 3 bases from V and 0 bases from J, leaving 9 bases between. The DNA of the CDR3 is TGTGCCAGCAGCCATGGGGGGCTAGCCAAAAACATTCAGTACTTC. Translation gives CASSHGGLAKNIQYF.

This rearrangement joins TRBV4-1 to TRBJ2-5; possibly TRBD1 for D (5 bases). Trimming pared 2 bases from V and 3 bases from J, leaving 7 bases between. This CDR3 has 13 residues. The V gene's germline CDR1 is MGHRA and CDR2 YSYEKL. The CDR3 here is CASSQKTEETQYF. Written as DNA, the CDR3 is TGCGCCAGCAGCCAAAAGACAGAAGAGACCCAGTACTTC.

The chain couples TRBV27 to TRBJ2-5, with 12 bases lining up with TRBD2. Trimming took 2 bases from V and 1 from J; bases not matched to a gene: 11. Germline CDR1 is MNHEY and CDR2 is SMNVEV (reference sequence). This CDR3 comprises 19 residues. The CDR3 reads CASSLGPPSSGGAQETQYF. DNA of the CDR3: TGTGCCAGCAGTTTAGGCCCCCCCTCTAGCGGGGGGGCCCAAGAGACCCAGTACTTC.

This sequence joins TRBV28 and TRBJ1-2, with D tentatively TRBD1 (5 bases). This CDR3 is built from 14 residues. CDR1 is MDHEN and CDR2 is SYDVKM in the germline V gene. Trimming took off 2 bases at V and 4 bases at J, with 11 bases between the two ends. CDR3 residues: CASSLNPDSYGYTF. CDR3 coding DNA: TGTGCCAGCAGTTTAAATCCAGACAGCTATGGCTACACCTTC.

The rearrangement uses TRBV6-2 or TRBV6-3 and TRBJ2-1, with TRBD1 as a possible D gene (6 bases). The J call may be in error: the DNA end matches TRBJ2-7 better. The CDR3 covers 16 residues. CDR1 is MNHEY and CDR2 is SVGEGT in the germline V gene. CDR3 sequence (DNA): TGTGCCAGCTCAGCGCCGGAGGTGACAGGCTCGTACGAGCAGTACTTC. Translation: CASSAPEVTGSYEQYF.

This clonotype is a singleton in its sample. Germline and junction disagree at one end, which may indicate a read error. CDR3 protein: CASRPGGTRIYNERFF. CDR3 in DNA: TGTGCCAGCAGGCCTGGAGGGACTAGAATATACAATGAGCGGTTCTTC. The chain carries TRBV12-3 or TRBV12-4 and TRBJ2-1; 8 bases agree with TRBD2. The CDR3 sequence is 16 residues long.

The V gene is TRBV28, the J gene TRBJ2-3; 9 bases align to TRBD2. J gave up 9 bases and V 2 bases, and 6 bases lay outside the gene matches. The CDR3 extends over 14 amino acids. The V gene's germline CDR1 is MDHEN and CDR2 SYDVKM. The DNA for the CDR3 is TGTGCCAGCAGTTTAGCTAGCGGGGTCGGGACGCAGTATTTT. Amino acid sequence: CASSLASGVGTQYF.

This clonotype occurred once. V gene TRBV2 combines with J gene TRBJ2-1; D might be TRBD2 (5 bases). Between the trimmed V and J ends, which lost 4 bases and 5 bases, there was a span of 9 bases. Germline assignment: CDR1 SNHLY and CDR2 FYNNEI. This CDR3 has 13 residues. The CDR3 region is CASSVSSHNEQFF. The CDR3 DNA sequence: TGTGCCAGCAGTGTATCTAGCCACAATGAGCAGTTCTTC.

The chain links TRBV24-1 to TRBJ2-1; D is unclear. V was shortened by 6 bases and J by 4 bases, with 9 bases between the two germline ends. CDR3 length equals 13 residues. Per germline, CDR1 KGHDR and CDR2 SFDVKD. In DNA form, the CDR3 reads TGTGCCACCAGTCTTGATGTATACAATGAGCAGTTCTTC. This gives the protein CATSLDVYNEQFF.

V gene TRBV7-9 combines with J gene TRBJ2-1; 12 bases fit TRBD2. The CDR3 totals 15 residues. Germline CDR1 reads SEHNR; CDR2 reads FQNEAQ (reference sequence). V gave up 2 bases and J gave up 10 bases; unmatched junction bases: 6. The CDR3 nucleotides read TGTGCCAGCAGCTTACTGCCTAGCGGGGGGGCGGAGCAGTTCTTC. This codes for CASSLLPSGGAEQFF.

This clonotype was counted between two and nine times. The J gene is TRBJ2-5, the V gene TRBV4-1; D is uncertain. The CDR3 consists of 13 residues. Trimming removed 0 bases at V and 5 bases at J, with 7 bases between. Germline V gives CDR1 MGHRA, CDR2 YSYEKL. In DNA form, the CDR3 reads TGCGCCAGCAGCCAAGACGGGTGGGAGACCCAGTACTTC. Its translation is CASSQDGWETQYF.

This clonotype appeared a few times. This chain uses TRBV5-1 with TRBJ2-1, with a tentative D call TRBD2 (6 bases). The germline V gene has CDR1 SGHRS and CDR2 YFSETQ. Trimming pared 5 bases from V and 4 bases from J, leaving 16 bases between. This CDR3 contains 15 residues. DNA of the CDR3: TGCGCCAGCAGGGCTGGGACTCAATTATACAATGAGCAGTTCTTC. It encodes CASRAGTQLYNEQFF.

This clonotype was seen once. The rearrangement joins TRBV7-9 to TRBJ2-7, with 8 bases that match TRBD2. The J call could be wrong; TRBJ2-5 is a better fit for the DNA end. The CDR3 covers 16 residues. CDR1 and CDR2 (germline): SEHNR, FQNEAQ (reference sequence). CDR3 nucleotide sequence: TGTGCCAGCAGCTGGCACCCGAGCGGGGGTGGAGAGACCCAGTACTTC. Amino acid sequence: CASSWHPSGGGETQYF.

For this clonotype: Sequence at one end of the junction differs from germline and may be a read error. V is TRBV12-3 or TRBV12-4 and J is TRBJ2-7, with D possibly TRBD2 on 5 matching bases. The end of the DNA is better explained by TRBJ2-5, so the J call may be wrong. The CDR3 extends over 14 amino acids. CDR3 amino acids: CANSLPRRKETQYF. The CDR3, as DNA: TGTGCCAACAGTCTCCCCCGGAGGAAAGAGACCCAGTACTTC.

With respect to this clonotype: A clone one base away is much larger, so this may be a read error. The CDR3 DNA follows: TGTGCCAGCAGTTACCTTGGGGCTGGGGCCAACGCCCTGACTTTC. Translating it yields CASSYLGAGANALTF. The V call is TRBV6-5, the J call TRBJ2-6; D possibly corresponds to TRBD1 (5 bases). This CDR3 has 15 amino acids. CDR1 and CDR2 from the germline V gene are MNHEY and SVGAGI.

The chain links TRBV12-3 or TRBV12-4 to TRBJ1-5; D possibly corresponds to TRBD1 (6 bases). The CDR3 length is 12 residues. V lost 6 bases and J 7 bases, leaving 10 bases between the germline ends. This CDR3 reads CASRTGTQPQHF. CDR3 bases: TGTGCCAGCAGGACAGGCACGCAGCCCCAGCATTTT.